The present T cell receptor beta chain was sequenced within a study of cytomegalovirus exposure and HLA in healthy donors. As for the study in general: HLA-typed donors were the source of approximately 80 million unique TCRs held in an early data release. Study observations and caveats: A prior analysis recorded that most TCR beta V segments were productive about 87% or about 30% of the time.

The V and J ends lost 10 bases and 5 bases, in that order; junction bases with no gene match: 6. Germline lookup yields CDR1 ENHRY and CDR2 SYGVKD. The CDR3 runs to 13 residues. Unrecorded immune exposure was likely among donors, who were nominally healthy when sampled. A remark on this clone: Its antigen is not identified.

Primers for the PCR totalled 60 Vbeta and 13 Jbeta. TCRdb's copy holds only in-frame clones and misses some; the assay was immunoSEQ multiplex PCR. Its clone listing holds about 130,000 clones. The chain has TRBV10-3 and TRBJ2-1; 9 bases agree with TRBD1. The TCR comes from a middle-aged man in good health and CMV-seronegative. Sequencing input: PBMCs. CDR3 DNA: TGTGCCACGTCCCGGGACAGGGACAATGAGCAGTTCTTC. Translation: CATSRDRDNEQFF.